These 15 T cell receptor beta chains originate from one sample sequenced in a study of blood T cell repertoires in COVID-19. Profiled with immunoSEQ multiplex PCR; TCRdb holds only in-frame clones, not every one. In the table there are 100,000 to 150,000 clones, about four fifths of which are singletons. Sequencing used peripheral blood. The receptor set was obtained from a man aged 30 to 39 with COVID-19, enrolled during active disease.

In nucleotides, the CDR3 is TGTGCCAGCAGAAACAGGGCGGAGGCTTTCTTT. Translated: CASRNRAEAFF. J is TRBJ1-1 and V is TRBV6-5, with a possible D match to TRBD1 (6 bases). Germline CDR1 reads MNHEY; CDR2 reads SVGAGI. The CDR3 totals 11 residues. V lost 6 bases and J lost 11, with 13 bases in between.

The J gene is TRBJ2-1, the V gene TRBV12-3 or TRBV12-4; 7 positions match TRBD2. Trimming removed 6 bases from V and 7 bases from J; junction bases left unmatched: 3. The length of the CDR3 is 12 residues. The CDR3 nucleotides read TGTGCCAGCAGCCGGGGAGGGAATGAGCAGTTCTTC. This gives the protein CASSRGGNEQFF.

The rearrangement joins TRBV5-6 to TRBJ2-5, with TRBD1 matching over 8 bases. Germline V gene data show CDR1 as SGHDT and CDR2 as YYEEEE. Trimming took 0 bases from V and 4 from J; bases not matched to a gene: 8. The CDR3 is 16 residues long. The CDR3 nucleotides are TGTGCCAGCAGCTTGGGGGCTTCAGGGGGCACAGAGACCCAGTACTTC. Protein sequence: CASSLGASGGTETQYF.

This clone occurred a few times. The chain uses TRBV28 and TRBJ1-2, with TRBD1 matching 8 bases. CDR1 is MDHEN and CDR2 is SYDVKM in the germline V gene. The CDR3 length is 14 residues. The junction had 6 bases not matched to a gene; V was cut back by 1 base and J by 8 bases. CDR3: CASSLYTDRGGYTF. The CDR3 coding sequence is TGTGCCAGCAGTTTATACACCGACAGGGGCGGCTACACCTTC.

CDR3 coding DNA: TGTGCCAGCTCACCTGAGGCCGAGGAGTCACCCCTCCACTTT. It yields the protein CASSPEAEESPLHF. The chain employs TRBV18 and TRBJ1-6; no definite D call. The germline V gene has CDR1 KGHSH and CDR2 LQKENI. The V and J ends lost 3 bases and 10 bases respectively, with 13 bases between them. The CDR3 runs to 14 residues.

The J gene is TRBJ1-5, the V gene TRBV12-3 or TRBV12-4; 8 positions agree with TRBD1. J gave up 7 bases and V 5 bases, and 4 bases lay outside the gene matches. The CDR3 loop spans 13 amino acids. Here the CDR3 DNA reads TGTGCCAGCAGTCTGACAGGGGTGCAGCCCCAGCATTTT. Translating it yields CASSLTGVQPQHF.

J is TRBJ2-2 and V is TRBV12-5; D unclear. Germline V gives CDR1 LGHNT, CDR2 FRNRAP. Deletions cut 4 bases from V and 2 bases from J, with 5 bases between. This CDR3 has 13 residues. The CDR3 protein is CASGWPNTGELFF. DNA for the CDR3: TGTGCTAGTGGTTGGCCCAACACCGGGGAGCTGTTTTTT.

The genes are TRBV9 and TRBJ2-1; 11 bases map to TRBD2. Per germline, CDR1 SGDLS and CDR2 YYNGEE. The J segment lost 2 bases and the V segment lost 4 bases, leaving 11 bases of the junction unmatched. CDR3 size: 18 residues. CDR3 coding DNA: TGTGCCAGCAGCCCCGAGTCCCGACTAGCGGGGACCTACAATGAGCAGTTCTTC. It encodes CASSPESRLAGTYNEQFF.

The chain recombines TRBV5-6 with TRBJ1-2; weak D call: TRBD1 (5 bases). The germline V and J ends were trimmed by 1 base and 2 bases, with 12 bases remaining between them. Germline V gene lookup returns CDR1 SGHDT and CDR2 YYEEEE. This CDR3 has 15 amino acids. CDR3 region: CASSLRPRTNYGYTF. In nucleotides, the CDR3 is TGTGCCAGCAGCTTGAGGCCCAGGACAAACTATGGCTACACCTTC.

The chain carries TRBV24-1 and TRBJ2-7, with 11 positions matching TRBD1. Unmatched junction bases numbered 0, after V lost 0 bases and J lost 0 bases. The CDR3 is 16 amino acids. Germline V gene sequence: CDR1 KGHDR, CDR2 SFDVKD. This chain's CDR3 is CATSDLGTGGSYEQYF. Written as DNA, the CDR3 is TGTGCCACCAGTGATTTGGGGACAGGGGGCTCCTACGAGCAGTACTTC.

The table lists this clone with a count of one. This chain connects TRBV6-5 to TRBJ2-7; D is unclear. V lost 8 bases and J lost 1, with 15 bases in between. CDR1 is MNHEY, CDR2 SVGAGI, per germline. There are 14 residues in the CDR3. This CDR3 reads CASRRLHPSYEQYF. DNA for the CDR3: TGTGCCAGCCGCAGGCTACACCCTTCCTACGAGCAGTACTTC.

The chain links TRBV3-1 (or the pseudogene TRBV3-2) to TRBJ1-3; D is possibly TRBD1 (6 bases). The CDR3 loop spans 17 amino acids. In germline, CDR1 is LGHDT, CDR2 YNNKEL (reference sequence). Trimming removed 1 base at V and 0 bases at J, with 13 bases between. The CDR3 nucleotides are TGTGCCAGCAGCCAAGGGACAGCCACACACTCTGGAAACACCATATATTTT. This encodes CASSQGTATHSGNTIYF.

The chain uses TRBV12-3 or TRBV12-4 and TRBJ1-1; 8 bases map to TRBD1. This CDR3 contains 12 residues. Trimming at V came to 7 bases and at J to 6 bases, leaving 4 bases not matched to a gene. The chain's CDR3 is CASNQGASEAFF. CDR3 DNA: TGTGCCAGCAACCAGGGGGCATCTGAAGCTTTCTTT.

V gene TRBV4-2 combines with J gene TRBJ2-3; 11 nucleotides line up with TRBD2. The CDR3 consists of 17 residues. Germline values: CDR1 LGHNA, CDR2 YNFKEQ. The V and J ends lost 1 base and 1 base, in that order; junction bases with no gene match: 4. The CDR3 is CASSQAFSGGGTDTQYF. The DNA for the CDR3 is TGTGCCAGCAGCCAAGCCTTTAGCGGGGGGGGCACAGATACGCAGTATTTT.

The chain is built from TRBV5-5 and TRBJ1-5; 8 nucleotides line up with TRBD1. The CDR3 contains 18 residues. The V and J ends lost 4 bases and 6 bases, in that order; junction bases with no gene match: 18. Germline assignment: CDR1 SGHKS and CDR2 YYEKEE (reference sequence). CDR3 sequence reads: CASSPGTGASKRLQPQHF. For the CDR3, the DNA is TGTGCCAGCAGCCCCGGGACAGGAGCGTCAAAGAGGCTTCAGCCCCAGCATTTT.